This TCR beta chain was documented in a study of blood T cell repertoires in COVID-19. Background on the study: The United States, Italy and Spain were the sources of the acute and convalescent COVID-19 samples. In each case, the material was cDNA or gDNA derived from T cells, B-cell-depleted T cells, or PBMCs.

CDR1 and CDR2 (germline): MGHDK, SYGVNS. Trimming took 11 bases from V and 6 from J, leaving 9 bases between them. CDR3 length equals 10 residues. Generated by immunoSEQ multiplex PCR, the TCRdb table keeps only in-frame clones and is missing some. The table includes 20,000 to 25,000 clones, 75% to 95% detected once. This TCR was sampled from a woman in her sixties or seventies with active COVID-19. This chain joins TRBV25-1 and TRBJ2-3; D is perhaps TRBD2 (6 bases). Input material: peripheral blood. The CDR3 spells CAVRGDTQYF. The DNA of the CDR3 is TGTGCCGTTCGGGGGGATACGCAGTATTTT.